This T cell receptor beta chain stems from a study of T cell responses to AZD1222 COVID-19 vaccine. V trimming: 4 bases; J trimming: 5 bases; junction bases outside the gene matches: 7. This CDR3 region has 14 residues. Germline CDR1 and CDR2: SGHNT and YYREEE (reference sequence). This clone was seen only once. Different DNA sequences within this sample yield the same CDR3. Produced via immunoSEQ multiplex PCR; TCRdb's table is partial and in-frame only. The profile covers 150,000 to 250,000 clones, with around 93% appearing a single time and 0.9% to 1.1% taken by the ten largest. Pooling covered second doses at about 4 or about 12 weeks.

This chain links TRBV5-4 with TRBJ2-5; 8 positions agree with TRBD2. Sample: peripheral blood, taken 28 days after the second AZD1222 dose. The TCR comes from an adult who received the AZD1222 COVID-19 vaccine. CDR3 nucleotide sequence: TGTGCCAGCAGCCTACGGACTAGCAGCGAGACCCAGTACTTC. This codes for CASSLRTSSETQYF.